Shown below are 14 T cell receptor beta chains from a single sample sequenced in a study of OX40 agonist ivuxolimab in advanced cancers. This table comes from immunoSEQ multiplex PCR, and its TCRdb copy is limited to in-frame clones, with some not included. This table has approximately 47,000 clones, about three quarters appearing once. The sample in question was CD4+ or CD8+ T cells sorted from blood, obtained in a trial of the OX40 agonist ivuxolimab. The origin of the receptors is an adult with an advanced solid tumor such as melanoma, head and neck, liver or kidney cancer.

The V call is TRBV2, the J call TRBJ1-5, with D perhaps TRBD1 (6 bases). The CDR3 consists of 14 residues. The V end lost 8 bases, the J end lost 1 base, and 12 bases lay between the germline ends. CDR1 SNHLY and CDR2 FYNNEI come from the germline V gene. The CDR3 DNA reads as TGTGCCAGCGGGGACAAGGAAAGCAATCAGCCCCAGCATTTT. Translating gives CASGDKESNQPQHF.

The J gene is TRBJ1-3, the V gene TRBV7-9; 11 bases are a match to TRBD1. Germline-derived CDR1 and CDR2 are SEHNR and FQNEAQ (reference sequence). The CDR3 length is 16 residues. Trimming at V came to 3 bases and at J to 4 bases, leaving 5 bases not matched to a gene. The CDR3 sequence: CASSFGTGGSGNTIYF. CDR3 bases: TGTGCCAGCAGCTTCGGGACAGGGGGGTCCGGAAACACCATATATTTT.

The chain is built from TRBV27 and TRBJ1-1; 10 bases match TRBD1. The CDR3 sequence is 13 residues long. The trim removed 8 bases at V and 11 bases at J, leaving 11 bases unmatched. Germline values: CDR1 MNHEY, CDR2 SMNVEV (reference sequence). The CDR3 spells CASGDRGSWDAFF. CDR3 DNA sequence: TGTGCCAGCGGGGACAGGGGATCCTGGGATGCTTTCTTT.

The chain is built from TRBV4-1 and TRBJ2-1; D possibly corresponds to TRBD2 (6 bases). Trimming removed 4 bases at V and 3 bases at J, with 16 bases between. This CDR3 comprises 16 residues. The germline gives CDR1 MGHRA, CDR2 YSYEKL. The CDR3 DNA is TGCGCCAGCAGCCTGGGCGGCGGAGGGAGCTACAATGAGCAGTTCTTC. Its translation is CASSLGGGGSYNEQFF.

Here the CDR3 reads CASSEVGGRFETQYF. CDR3 nucleotides: TGTGCCAGCAGTGAAGTGGGCGGGAGGTTTGAGACCCAGTACTTC. The J gene is TRBJ2-5, the V gene TRBV6-1; 8 bases match TRBD2. Germline CDR1 and CDR2: MNHNS and SASEGT. The J segment lost 5 bases and the V segment lost 1 base, leaving 6 bases of the junction unmatched. This CDR3 contains 15 residues.

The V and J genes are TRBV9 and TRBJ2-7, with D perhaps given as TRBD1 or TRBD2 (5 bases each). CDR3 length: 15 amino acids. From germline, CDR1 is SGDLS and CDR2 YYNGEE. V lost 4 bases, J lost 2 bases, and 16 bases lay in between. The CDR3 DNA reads TGTGCCAGCAGCACCCGGGACGGAAAGACCTACGAGCAGTACTTC. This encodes CASSTRDGKTYEQYF.

The CDR3 here is CASSHRLADYNEQFF. CDR3 in DNA: TGTGCCAGCAGCCATCGACTAGCGGACTACAATGAGCAGTTCTTC. The chain is built from TRBV5-4 and TRBJ2-1; 9 bases are a match to TRBD2. The CDR3 runs to 15 residues. V trimming: 4 bases; J trimming: 3 bases; junction bases outside the gene matches: 5. In germline, CDR1 is SGHNT, CDR2 YYREEE (reference sequence).

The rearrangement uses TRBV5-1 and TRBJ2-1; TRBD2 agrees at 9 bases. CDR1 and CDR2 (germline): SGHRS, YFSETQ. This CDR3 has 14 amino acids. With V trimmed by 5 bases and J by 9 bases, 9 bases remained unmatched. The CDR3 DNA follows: TGCGCCAGCAGGTCAGCGCGGGAGGGTACTGAGCAGTTCTTC. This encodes CASRSAREGTEQFF.

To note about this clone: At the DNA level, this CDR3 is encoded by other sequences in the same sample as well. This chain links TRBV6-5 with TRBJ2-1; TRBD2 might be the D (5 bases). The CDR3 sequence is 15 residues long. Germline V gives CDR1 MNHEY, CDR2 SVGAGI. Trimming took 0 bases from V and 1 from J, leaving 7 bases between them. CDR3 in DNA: TGTGCCAGCAGTTACTCAGGCGGGTCCTACAATGAGCAGTTCTTC. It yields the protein CASSYSGGSYNEQFF.

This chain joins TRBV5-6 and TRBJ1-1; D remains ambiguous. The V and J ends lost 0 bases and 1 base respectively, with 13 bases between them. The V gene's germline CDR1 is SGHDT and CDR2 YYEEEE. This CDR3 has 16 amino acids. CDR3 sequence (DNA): TGTGCCAGCAGCTTGGATTATTGGGCGACGAACACTGAAGCTTTCTTT. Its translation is CASSLDYWATNTEAFF.

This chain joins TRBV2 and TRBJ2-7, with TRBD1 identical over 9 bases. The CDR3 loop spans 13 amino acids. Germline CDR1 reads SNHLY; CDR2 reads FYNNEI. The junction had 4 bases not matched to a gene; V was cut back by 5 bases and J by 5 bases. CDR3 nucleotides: TGTGCCAGCAGTTTACAGGGGGCCCACGAGCAGTACTTC. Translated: CASSLQGAHEQYF.

CDR3 amino acids: CASSLGGWNQPQHF. CDR3 nucleotide sequence: TGTGCCAGCAGCTTGGGGGGGTGGAATCAGCCCCAGCATTTT. V is TRBV5-6 and J is TRBJ1-5; D is perhaps TRBD1 (5 bases). The CDR3 sequence is 14 residues long. The germline gives CDR1 SGHDT, CDR2 YYEEEE. V dropped 0 bases and J dropped 4 bases, with 8 bases sitting between them.

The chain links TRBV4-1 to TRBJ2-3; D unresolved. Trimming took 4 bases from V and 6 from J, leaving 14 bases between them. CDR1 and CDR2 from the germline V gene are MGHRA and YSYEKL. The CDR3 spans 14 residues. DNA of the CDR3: TGCGCCAGCAGCCGCGACTCAGGTTCGGATACGCAGTATTTT. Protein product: CASSRDSGSDTQYF.

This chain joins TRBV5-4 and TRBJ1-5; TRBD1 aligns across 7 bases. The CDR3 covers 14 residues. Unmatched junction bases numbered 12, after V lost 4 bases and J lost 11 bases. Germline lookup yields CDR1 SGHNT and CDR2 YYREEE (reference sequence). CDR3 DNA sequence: TGTGCCAGCAGCCGACAGGGCAGCTCAATGGCCCAGCATTTT. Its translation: CASSRQGSSMAQHF.